This is a list of T cell receptor beta chains from one sample in a study of T cell changes during pregnancy in multiple sclerosis. Profiling relied on immunoSEQ multiplex PCR, and the TCRdb table lists in-frame clones only, not all of them. The sample holds some 71,000 clones; approximately 90% are singletons and the top ten take more than 1.1%. This material consisted of peripheral blood, taken after pregnancy. All receptors derive from a female donor with multiple sclerosis, enrolled in a pregnancy study. CDR3s leave out the opening cysteine and the closing phenylalanine or tryptophan. Size values are once, few and many counts, or a class for expanded clones, and some rows have none.

size: NA
V: TRBV7-9
J: TRBJ2-1
CDR3: ASEGDNEQF

size: NA
V: TRBV18
J: TRBJ1-2
CDR3: ASSSADSPYGYT

size: once
V: TRBV2
J: TRBJ2-3
CDR3: ASSEWREAIDTQY

size: NA
V: TRBV5-1
J: TRBJ1-4
CDR3: ASSSGTATNEKLF

size: NA
V: TRBV2
J: TRBJ1-3
CDR3: ASSELGGYTIY

size: NA
V: TRBV30
J: TRBJ2-2
CDR3: AWSVFGSGRPRTTGELF

size: NA
V: TRBV19
J: TRBJ1-4
CDR3: ASQDRGSEKLF

size: NA
V: TRBV11-2
J: TRBJ2-7
CDR3: ASSLGRSSARSYEQY

size: NA
V: TRBV21-1
J: TRBJ2-7
CDR3: ASSKPLAGDPYEQY

size: NA
V: TRBV28
J: TRBJ2-7
CDR3: ASSLLGGSLSYEQY

size: NA
V: TRBV27
J: TRBJ1-1
CDR3: ASSTELHRAGDTEAF

size: NA
V: TRBV2
J: TRBJ2-3
CDR3: ASSDIASITVDTQY

size: once
V: TRBV7-9
J: TRBJ1-4
CDR3: ASSTRTGLNEKLF

size: NA
V: TRBV25-1
J: TRBJ2-1
CDR3: ATRQGINEQF

size: NA
V: TRBV7-3
J: TRBJ2-5
CDR3: ASSLRYSETQY

size: NA
V: TRBV18
J: TRBJ1-4
CDR3: ASSPSGGVEKLF

size: NA
V: TRBV19
J: TRBJ2-7
CDR3: ASGTGGTSYEQY

size: NA
V: TRBV30
J: TRBJ1-2
CDR3: AWTGQAFGYT

size: NA
V: TRBV11-2
J: TRBJ1-1
CDR3: ASSSGDGLEAF